The 26 T cell receptor beta chains below were found in one sample sequenced in a study of blood T cell repertoires in COVID-19. The repertoire was sequenced with immunoSEQ multiplex PCR; TCRdb's copy has only in-frame clones and lacks some. The sample lists 200,000 to 250,000 clones, around 83% seen once, with 0.98% in the top ten. Sequencing was carried out using peripheral blood. Source of these receptors: a man aged 40-55 years with acute or convalescent COVID-19.

The rearrangement joins TRBV2 to TRBJ1-1, with a weak D call TRBD1 (6 bases). The CDR3 is 13 amino acids. V lost 4 bases and J lost 3, with 9 bases in between. Germline CDR1 is SNHLY and CDR2 is FYNNEI. CDR3 amino acids: CASSVKGDTEAFF. DNA of the CDR3: TGTGCCAGCAGTGTTAAGGGGGACACTGAAGCTTTCTTT.

V usage is TRBV20-1 and J usage is TRBJ1-1; D unresolved. The V end lost 4 bases, the J end lost 2 bases, and 5 bases lay between the germline ends. Germline V gives CDR1 DFQATT, CDR2 SNEGSKA (reference sequence). CDR3 length equals 11 residues. The CDR3 loop is CSATSNTEAFF. CDR3 bases: TGCAGTGCTACCTCCAACACTGAAGCTTTCTTT.

This rearrangement joins TRBV5-4 to TRBJ1-3; 8 nucleotides align to TRBD1. The CDR3 is 14 residues long. Trimming at V came to 4 bases and at J to 4 bases, leaving 4 bases not matched to a gene. Germline loops: CDR1 SGHNT, CDR2 YYREEE (reference sequence). This CDR3 reads CASSPRDRGNTIYF. The CDR3 DNA is TGTGCCAGCAGCCCTCGGGACAGGGGAAACACCATATATTTT.

This chain connects TRBV5-4 to TRBJ2-2, with 11 bases identical to TRBD1. Trimming at V came to 4 bases and at J to 6 bases, leaving 5 bases not matched to a gene. Germline V gene lookup returns CDR1 SGHNT and CDR2 YYREEE (reference sequence). There are 15 residues in the CDR3. CDR3 sequence reads: CASSPDRGRAGELFF. Here the CDR3 DNA reads TGTGCCAGCAGCCCGGACAGGGGGCGCGCCGGGGAGCTGTTTTTT.

The chain carries TRBV2 and TRBJ1-1; unclear D gene. V shed 4 bases and J shed 6 bases, with 9 bases lying between them. Per the germline V gene, CDR1 is SNHLY and CDR2 is FYNNEI. This CDR3 is built from 12 residues. DNA of the CDR3: TGTGCCAGCAGTGTTTGGCCACCTGAAGCTTTCTTT. Its translation is CASSVWPPEAFF.

The rearrangement links TRBV12-3 or TRBV12-4 to TRBJ1-1; possibly TRBD1 for D (5 bases). CDR3 length equals 13 residues. Trimming removed 3 bases from V and 6 bases from J, with 11 bases in between. The CDR3 here is CASSLAGISEAFF. The CDR3 nucleotides read TGTGCCAGCAGTTTGGCAGGGATCTCTGAAGCTTTCTTT.

CDR3 loop: CASSEAPDEKLFF. The CDR3 DNA sequence: TGTGCCAGCAGCGAGGCGCCCGATGAAAAACTGTTTTTT. This chain joins TRBV7-3 and TRBJ1-4, with D unclear. Trimming took 5 bases from V and 6 from J, leaving 10 bases between them. From germline, CDR1 is SGHTA and CDR2 FQGTGA. The CDR3 totals 13 residues.

The J gene is TRBJ2-7, the V gene TRBV6-6, with 8 bases lining up with TRBD2. V gave up 7 bases and J gave up 3 bases; unmatched junction bases: 8. Per the germline V gene, CDR1 is MNHNY and CDR2 is SVGAGI (reference sequence). There are 14 residues in the CDR3. CDR3 sequence: CASIPGGDDYEQYF. The CDR3 coding sequence is TGTGCCAGCATCCCGGGAGGGGATGACTACGAGCAGTACTTC.

This clone came up a few times. The genes are TRBV20-1 and TRBJ1-2, with a weak D call TRBD1 (5 bases). Trimming removed 3 bases at V and 2 bases at J, with 13 bases between. Germline-derived CDR1 and CDR2 are DFQATT and SNEGSKA (reference sequence). This CDR3 is built from 14 residues. The CDR3 DNA reads as TGCAGTGCTAGTCCTCAGGGTGGGAACTATGGCTACACCTTC. Protein sequence: CSASPQGGNYGYTF.

The chain is built from TRBV5-3 and TRBJ1-6; tentative D call: TRBD1 (5 bases). TRBV5-3 is an ORF; its function is uncertain. The germline V and J ends were trimmed by 2 bases and 5 bases, with 14 bases remaining between them. The CDR3 loop spans 16 amino acids. The CDR3 is CARSFVQDRDNSPLHF. The CDR3 nucleotides read TGTGCCAGAAGCTTCGTACAGGATAGGGATAATTCACCCCTCCACTTT.

This chain links TRBV6-5 with TRBJ1-1; possibly TRBD1 for D (5 bases). The germline V gene encodes CDR1 MNHEY and CDR2 SVGAGI. The ends were cut back, 10 bases at V and 10 bases at J, with 13 bases in the middle. The CDR3 consists of 10 residues. CDR3 residues: CATGKGRAFF. The CDR3 DNA reads TGTGCCACCGGTAAGGGGCGAGCTTTCTTT.

This clone appeared a single time. V gene TRBV7-2 combines with J gene TRBJ2-6, with a tentative D call TRBD1 (6 bases). CDR1 and CDR2 from the germline V gene are SGHTA and FQGNSA. The CDR3 is 16 amino acids. V was pared by 5 bases and J by 2 bases, with 13 bases between. The CDR3 region has the DNA TGTGCCAGCAGCCCAGGAACAGGGACTGGGGCCAACGTCCTGACTTTC. The encoded protein is CASSPGTGTGANVLTF.

The chain has TRBV30 and TRBJ1-6; 8 nucleotides line up with TRBD1. Germline trimming cut 4 bases from V and 10 bases from J; bases unmatched to any gene: 6. CDR3 length: 13 amino acids. Germline V CDR1 and CDR2: GTSNPN, SVGIG (reference sequence). CDR3 in DNA: TGTGCCTGGACTGGACAGGGCGGCTCACCCCTCCACTTT. This gives the protein CAWTGQGGSPLHF.

This chain links TRBV2 with TRBJ1-6; D unclear. V gave up 4 bases and J gave up 2 bases, with 6 bases separating them. Germline V gives CDR1 SNHLY, CDR2 FYNNEI. CDR3 length: 14 amino acids. This CDR3 reads CASSGDTYNSPLHF. CDR3 bases: TGTGCCAGCAGTGGAGACACCTATAATTCACCCCTCCACTTT.

The chain carries TRBV28 and TRBJ1-5, with unresolved D. Germline CDR1 reads MDHEN; CDR2 reads SYDVKM. The CDR3 runs 15 residues. With 4 bases removed from V and 2 bases from J, the gap between germline ends came to 12 bases. The CDR3 bases are TGTGCCAGCAGTTCGCCCCTCCGAGGCAATCAGCCCCAGCATTTT. The encoded protein is CASSSPLRGNQPQHF.

This chain links TRBV2 with TRBJ2-2; TRBD2 might be the D (6 bases). Trimming took off 3 bases at V and 2 bases at J, with 16 bases between the two ends. There are 17 residues in the CDR3. Germline CDR1 and CDR2: SNHLY and FYNNEI. DNA for the CDR3: TGTGCCAGCAGTGAGGCGGGGCTAGCTAGAAACACCGGGGAGCTGTTTTTT. As protein: CASSEAGLARNTGELFF.

This clone was observed a single time. V is TRBV12-3 or TRBV12-4 and J is TRBJ1-6, with 9 bases fitting TRBD1. After removal of 5 bases from V and 10 bases from J, the junction contained 3 bases not matched to a gene. This CDR3 has 13 residues. This CDR3 is CASSRQGDSPLHF. The CDR3 DNA reads TGTGCCAGCAGTCGACAGGGGGACTCACCCCTCCACTTT.

This sequence joins TRBV9 and TRBJ2-3; possibly TRBD2 for D (5 bases). V was shortened by 0 bases and J by 2 bases, with 10 bases between the two germline ends. The germline V gene has CDR1 SGDLS and CDR2 YYNGEE. The CDR3 covers 15 residues. Here the CDR3 reads CASSVGRGNTDTQYF. The CDR3, as DNA: TGTGCCAGCAGCGTAGGACGGGGAAACACAGATACGCAGTATTTT.

The V gene is TRBV14, the J gene TRBJ2-1; no clear D gene. Germline values: CDR1 SGHDN, CDR2 FVKESK. Trimming shortened V by 3 bases and J by 5 bases, and 11 bases separated the two germline ends. The CDR3 runs to 14 residues. DNA for the CDR3: TGTGCCAGCAGCCATCAGGCGAGAAACAATGAGCAGTTCTTC. Translated: CASSHQARNNEQFF.

The chain links TRBV28 to TRBJ1-1; D remains ambiguous. The CDR3 runs to 13 residues. The V gene lost 6 bases and the J gene lost 1 base, with 9 bases spanning the gap. CDR1 and CDR2 (germline): MDHEN, SYDVKM. CDR3 DNA sequence: TGTGCCAGCAGACTAGACGGGAACACTGAAGCTTTCTTT. It is translated as CASRLDGNTEAFF.

The chain links TRBV19 to TRBJ1-2, with D possibly matching TRBD1 (6 bases). Germline V CDR1 and CDR2: LNHDA, SQIVND (reference sequence). The CDR3 runs 14 residues. V lost 2 bases and J 8 bases, leaving 15 bases between the germline ends. CDR3 loop: CASSIRPLGGGYTF. CDR3 nucleotides: TGTGCCAGTAGTATAAGGCCCCTAGGGGGAGGCTACACCTTC.

The gene calls are TRBV19 and TRBJ1-1; tentatively, D is TRBD1 (5 bases). The CDR3 is made up of 14 amino acids. Trimming removed 6 bases from V and 2 bases from J, with 13 bases in between. Germline V gene sequence: CDR1 LNHDA, CDR2 SQIVND (reference sequence). DNA for the CDR3: TGTGCCAGTAGCCTTCGGGGGGGTAACACTGAAGCTTTCTTT. This gives the protein CASSLRGGNTEAFF.

The chain employs TRBV11-2 and TRBJ2-1; maybe TRBD1 (5 bases). Germline CDR1 reads SGHAT; CDR2 reads FQNNGV. The CDR3 spans 15 residues. Trimming pared 6 bases from V and 5 bases from J, leaving 17 bases between. The CDR3 DNA sequence: TGTGCCAGCAGTTTTAGGGGTGTAACTAACAATGAGCAGTTCTTC. It is translated as CASSFRGVTNNEQFF.

V gene TRBV11-2 combines with J gene TRBJ2-3, with 13 bases identical to TRBD2. Trimming took 5 bases from V and 0 from J; bases not matched to a gene: 8. Germline V gene sequence: CDR1 SGHAT, CDR2 FQNNGV. This CDR3 contains 18 residues. The CDR3 DNA reads as TGTGCCAGCAGCCGCGGACTAGCGGGGGTTATTAGCACAGATACGCAGTATTTT. This codes for CASSRGLAGVISTDTQYF.

The genes are TRBV7-2 and TRBJ1-5; D might be TRBD1 (6 bases). Germline assignment: CDR1 SGHTA and CDR2 FQGNSA. CDR3 length equals 14 residues. Trimming removed 4 bases from V and 4 bases from J, with 11 bases in between. The CDR3 spells CASSSDSANQPQHF. The DNA of the CDR3 is TGTGCCAGCAGCTCGGACAGCGCAAATCAGCCCCAGCATTTT.

The CDR3 protein is CASRPTGQGDYGYTF. The CDR3 bases are TGTGCCAGCAGACCCACGGGACAGGGGGACTATGGCTACACCTTC. The chain couples TRBV2 to TRBJ1-2, with 11 bases aligning to TRBD1. Per the germline V gene, CDR1 is SNHLY and CDR2 is FYNNEI. The CDR3 loop spans 15 amino acids. V shed 6 bases and J 3 bases; nucleotides not matched to a gene: 6.